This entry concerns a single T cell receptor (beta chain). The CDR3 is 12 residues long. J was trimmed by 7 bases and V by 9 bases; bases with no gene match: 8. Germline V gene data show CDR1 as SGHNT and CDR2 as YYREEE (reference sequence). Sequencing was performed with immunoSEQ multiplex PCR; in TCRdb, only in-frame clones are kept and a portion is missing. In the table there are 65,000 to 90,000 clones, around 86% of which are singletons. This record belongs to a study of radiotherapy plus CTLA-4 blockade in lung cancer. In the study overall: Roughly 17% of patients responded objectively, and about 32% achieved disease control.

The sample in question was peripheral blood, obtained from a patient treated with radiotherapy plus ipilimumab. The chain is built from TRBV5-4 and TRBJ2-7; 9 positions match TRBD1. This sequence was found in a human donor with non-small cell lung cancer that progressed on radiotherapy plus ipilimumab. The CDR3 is CATGTGNWEQYF. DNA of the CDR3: TGTGCCACGGGGACAGGGAATTGGGAGCAGTACTTC.